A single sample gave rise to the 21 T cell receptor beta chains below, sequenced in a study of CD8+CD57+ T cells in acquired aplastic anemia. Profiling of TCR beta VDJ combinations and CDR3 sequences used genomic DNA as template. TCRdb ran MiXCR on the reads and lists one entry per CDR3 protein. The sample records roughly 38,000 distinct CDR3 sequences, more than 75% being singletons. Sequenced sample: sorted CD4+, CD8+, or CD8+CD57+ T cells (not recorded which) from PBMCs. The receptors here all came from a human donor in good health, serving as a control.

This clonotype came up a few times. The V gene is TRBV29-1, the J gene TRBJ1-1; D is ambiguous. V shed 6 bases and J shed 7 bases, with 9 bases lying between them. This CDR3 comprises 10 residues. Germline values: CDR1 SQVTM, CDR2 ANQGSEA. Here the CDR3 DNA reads TGCAGCGTGATCAGAGGTGAAGCTTTCTTT. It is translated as CSVIRGEAFF.

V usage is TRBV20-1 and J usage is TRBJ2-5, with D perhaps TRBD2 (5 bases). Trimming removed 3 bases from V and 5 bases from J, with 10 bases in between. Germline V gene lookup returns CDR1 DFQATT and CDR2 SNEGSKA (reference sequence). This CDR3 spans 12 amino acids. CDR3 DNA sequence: TGCAGTGCTAGTCCCGGGGTGGAGACCCAGTACTTC. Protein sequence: CSASPGVETQYF.

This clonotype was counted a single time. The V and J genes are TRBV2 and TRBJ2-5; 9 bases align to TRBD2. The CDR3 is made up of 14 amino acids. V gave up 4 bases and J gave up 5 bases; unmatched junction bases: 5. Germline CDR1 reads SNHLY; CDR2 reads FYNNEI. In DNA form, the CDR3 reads TGTGCCAGCAGTGGGAGCGGGGGGCCGGAGACCCAGTACTTC. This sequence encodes CASSGSGGPETQYF.

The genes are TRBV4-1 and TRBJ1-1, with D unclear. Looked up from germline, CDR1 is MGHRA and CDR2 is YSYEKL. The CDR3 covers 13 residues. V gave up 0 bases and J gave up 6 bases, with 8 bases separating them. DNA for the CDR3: TGCGCCAGCAGCCAAGATCAAGCGGCTGAAGCTTTCTTT. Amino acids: CASSQDQAAEAFF.

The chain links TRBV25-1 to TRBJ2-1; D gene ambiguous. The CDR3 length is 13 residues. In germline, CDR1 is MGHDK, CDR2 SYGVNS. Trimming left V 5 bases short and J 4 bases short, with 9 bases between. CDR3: CASSKDEYNEQFF. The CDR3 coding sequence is TGTGCCAGCAGTAAGGACGAGTACAATGAGCAGTTCTTC.

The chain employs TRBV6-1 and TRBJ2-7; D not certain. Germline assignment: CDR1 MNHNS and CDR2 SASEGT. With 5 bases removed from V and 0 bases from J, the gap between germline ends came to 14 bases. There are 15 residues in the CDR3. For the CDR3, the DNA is TGTGCCAGCAGTCTAGACGGAATACGCTCCTACGAGCAGTACTTC. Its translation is CASSLDGIRSYEQYF.

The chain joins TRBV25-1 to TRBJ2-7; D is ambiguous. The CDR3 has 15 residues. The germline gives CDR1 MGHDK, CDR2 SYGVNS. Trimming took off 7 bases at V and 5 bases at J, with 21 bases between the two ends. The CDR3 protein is CASTFSTGGRDEQYF. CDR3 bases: TGTGCCAGCACCTTCTCAACCGGCGGCCGGGACGAGCAGTACTTC.

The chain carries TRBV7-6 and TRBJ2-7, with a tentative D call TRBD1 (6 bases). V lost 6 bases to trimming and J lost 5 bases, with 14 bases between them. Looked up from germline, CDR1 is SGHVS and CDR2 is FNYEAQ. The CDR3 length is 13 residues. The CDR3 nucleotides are TGTGCCAGCAGTATTACAGGGTATGACGAGCAGTACTTC. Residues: CASSITGYDEQYF.

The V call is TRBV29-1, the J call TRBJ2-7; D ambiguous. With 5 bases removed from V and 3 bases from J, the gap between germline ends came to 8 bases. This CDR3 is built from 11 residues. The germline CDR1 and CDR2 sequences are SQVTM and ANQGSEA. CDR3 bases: TGCAGCGTTCCGGGCCGCTACGAGCAGTACTTC. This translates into CSVPGRYEQYF.

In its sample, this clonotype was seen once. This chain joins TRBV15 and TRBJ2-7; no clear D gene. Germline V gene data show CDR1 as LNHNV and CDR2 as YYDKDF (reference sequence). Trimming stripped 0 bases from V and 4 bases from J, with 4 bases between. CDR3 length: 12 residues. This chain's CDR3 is CATSRDRYEQYF. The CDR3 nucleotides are TGTGCCACCAGCAGAGACAGGTACGAGCAGTACTTC.

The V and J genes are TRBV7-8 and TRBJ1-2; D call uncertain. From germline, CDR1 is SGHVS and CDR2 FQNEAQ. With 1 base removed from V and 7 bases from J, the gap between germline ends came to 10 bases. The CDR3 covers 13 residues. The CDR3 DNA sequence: TGTGCCAGCAGCTTAGGGGTGTCTGCTGGCTACACCTTC. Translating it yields CASSLGVSAGYTF.

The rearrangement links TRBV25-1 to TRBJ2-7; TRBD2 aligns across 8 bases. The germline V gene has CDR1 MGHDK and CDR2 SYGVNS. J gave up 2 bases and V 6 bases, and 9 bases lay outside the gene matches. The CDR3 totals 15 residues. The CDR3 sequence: CASSLVAGGPYEQYF. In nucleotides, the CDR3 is TGTGCCAGCAGCTTAGTCGCGGGGGGCCCCTACGAGCAGTACTTC.

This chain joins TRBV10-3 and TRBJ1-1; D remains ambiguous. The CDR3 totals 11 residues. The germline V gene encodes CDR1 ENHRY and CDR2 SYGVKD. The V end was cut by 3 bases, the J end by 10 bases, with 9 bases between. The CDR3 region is CAISESRGAFF. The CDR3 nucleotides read TGTGCCATCAGTGAAAGTCGAGGAGCTTTCTTT.

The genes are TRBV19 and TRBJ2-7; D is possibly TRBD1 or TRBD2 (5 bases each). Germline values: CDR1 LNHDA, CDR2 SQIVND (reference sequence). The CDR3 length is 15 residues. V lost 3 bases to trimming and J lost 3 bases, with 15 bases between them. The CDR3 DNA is TGTGCCAGTAGTATTACTCCGGGACGGGACTACGAGCAGTACTTC. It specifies CASSITPGRDYEQYF. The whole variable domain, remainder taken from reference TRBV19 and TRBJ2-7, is DGGITQSPKYLFRKEGQNVTLSCEQNLNHDAMYWYRQDPGQGLRLIYYSQIVNDFQKGDIAEGYSVSREKKESFPLTVTSAQKNPTAFYLCASSITPGRDYEQYFGPGTRLTVT.

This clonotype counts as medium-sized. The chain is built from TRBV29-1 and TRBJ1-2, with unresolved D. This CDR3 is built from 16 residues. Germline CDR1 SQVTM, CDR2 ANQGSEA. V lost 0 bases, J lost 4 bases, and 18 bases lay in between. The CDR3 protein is CSVEDPGNSRFYGYTF. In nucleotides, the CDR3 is TGCAGCGTTGAAGATCCGGGGAATAGCCGTTTCTATGGCTACACCTTC.

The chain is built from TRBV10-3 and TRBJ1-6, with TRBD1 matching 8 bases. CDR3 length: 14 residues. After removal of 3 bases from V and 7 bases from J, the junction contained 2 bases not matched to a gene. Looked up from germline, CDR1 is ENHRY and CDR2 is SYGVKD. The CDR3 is CAISDGQGNSPLHF. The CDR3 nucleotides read TGTGCCATCAGTGACGGACAGGGAAATTCACCCCTCCACTTT.

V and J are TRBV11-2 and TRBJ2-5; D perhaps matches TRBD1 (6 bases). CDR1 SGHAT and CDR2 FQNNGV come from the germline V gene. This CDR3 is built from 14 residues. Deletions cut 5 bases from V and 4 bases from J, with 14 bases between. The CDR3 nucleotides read TGTGCCAGCAGCCAGGCGGGCAGGGGAGAGACCCAGTACTTC. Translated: CASSQAGRGETQYF.

The CDR3 sequence is CSAKDRGGHWSNQPQHF. DNA of the CDR3: TGCAGTGCCAAGGACAGGGGAGGGCACTGGAGCAATCAGCCCCAGCATTTT. The chain has TRBV20-1 and TRBJ1-5, with 9 bases lining up with TRBD1. J lost 1 base, V lost 6 bases, and 13 bases had no gene match. The V gene's germline CDR1 is DFQATT and CDR2 SNEGSKA (reference sequence). This CDR3 is 17 amino acids long.

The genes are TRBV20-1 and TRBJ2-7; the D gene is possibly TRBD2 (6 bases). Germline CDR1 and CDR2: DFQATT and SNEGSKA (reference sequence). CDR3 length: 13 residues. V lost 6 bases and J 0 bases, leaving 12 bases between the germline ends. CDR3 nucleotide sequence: TGCAGTGCCGCGGGGCTAAGCTCCTACGAGCAGTACTTC. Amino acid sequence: CSAAGLSSYEQYF.

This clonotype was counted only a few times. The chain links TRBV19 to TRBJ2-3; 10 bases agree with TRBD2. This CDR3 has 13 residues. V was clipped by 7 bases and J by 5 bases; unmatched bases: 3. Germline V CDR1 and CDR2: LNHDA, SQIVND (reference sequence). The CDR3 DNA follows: TGTGCCAGTAACCGACTAGCGGGAGATACGCAGTATTTT. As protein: CASNRLAGDTQYF. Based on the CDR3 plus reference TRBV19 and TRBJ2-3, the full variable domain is DGGITQSPKYLFRKEGQNVTLSCEQNLNHDAMYWYRQDPGQGLRLIYYSQIVNDFQKGDIAEGYSVSREKKESFPLTVTSAQKNPTAFYLCASNRLAGDTQYFGPGTRLTVL.

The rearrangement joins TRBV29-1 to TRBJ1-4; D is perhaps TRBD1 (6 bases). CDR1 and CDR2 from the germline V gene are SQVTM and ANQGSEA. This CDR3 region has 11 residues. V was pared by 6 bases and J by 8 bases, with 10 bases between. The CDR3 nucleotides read TGCAGCGTGGAGGGGGTCGAAAAACTGTTTTTT. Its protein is CSVEGVEKLFF.